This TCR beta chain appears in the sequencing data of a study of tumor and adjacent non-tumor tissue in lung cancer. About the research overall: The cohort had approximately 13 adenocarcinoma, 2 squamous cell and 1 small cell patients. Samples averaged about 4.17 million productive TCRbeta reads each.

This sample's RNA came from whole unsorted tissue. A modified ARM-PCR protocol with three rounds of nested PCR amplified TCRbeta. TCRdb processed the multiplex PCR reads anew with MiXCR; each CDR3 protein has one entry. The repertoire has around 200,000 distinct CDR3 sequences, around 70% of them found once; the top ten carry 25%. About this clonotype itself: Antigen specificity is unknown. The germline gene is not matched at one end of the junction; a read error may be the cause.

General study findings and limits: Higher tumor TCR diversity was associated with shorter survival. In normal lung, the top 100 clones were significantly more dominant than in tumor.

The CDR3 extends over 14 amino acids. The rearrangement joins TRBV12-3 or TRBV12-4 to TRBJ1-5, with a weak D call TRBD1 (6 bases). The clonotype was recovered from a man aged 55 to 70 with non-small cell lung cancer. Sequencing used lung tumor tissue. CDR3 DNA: TGTGCCAGCAGTCCTACAGGGTTGGATCACCCCCAGCATTTT. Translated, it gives CASSPTGLDHPQHF.